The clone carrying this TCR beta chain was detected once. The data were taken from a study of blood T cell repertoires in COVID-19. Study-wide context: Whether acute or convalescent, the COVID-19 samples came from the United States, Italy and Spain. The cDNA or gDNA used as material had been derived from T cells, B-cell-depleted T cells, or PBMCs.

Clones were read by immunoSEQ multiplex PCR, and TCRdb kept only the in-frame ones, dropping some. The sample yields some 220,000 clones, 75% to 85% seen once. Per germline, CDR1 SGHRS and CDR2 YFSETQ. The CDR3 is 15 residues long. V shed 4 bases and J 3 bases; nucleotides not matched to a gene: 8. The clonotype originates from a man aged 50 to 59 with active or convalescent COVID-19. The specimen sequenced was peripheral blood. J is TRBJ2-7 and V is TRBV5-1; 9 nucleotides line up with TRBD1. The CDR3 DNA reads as TGCGCCAGCAGCCTTACAGGGGGCAATAACTACGAGCAGTACTTC. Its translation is CASSLTGGNNYEQYF.